Each of the 3 T cell receptor beta chains below was sequenced from the same sample in a study of shared clonotypes between healthy human individuals. Assay used: immunoSEQ multiplex PCR; TCRdb lists only in-frame clones, some missing. The data hold about 1.5 million clones, with roughly 96% observed a single time. The sequenced material came from naive CD4+ T cells sorted from blood. Sample subset: CD45RA+ positively selected. These receptor sequences come from a man aged 30 to 39 in good health.

CDR3 region: CASSWGLADYTDTQYF. CDR3 DNA sequence: TGCGCCAGCAGCTGGGGGCTAGCGGATTACACAGATACGCAGTATTTT. The chain recombines TRBV5-1 with TRBJ2-3; D may be TRBD2 (7 bases). CDR1 is SGHRS and CDR2 is YFSETQ in the germline V gene. The CDR3 contains 16 residues. Trimming took off 3 bases at V and 2 bases at J, with 16 bases between the two ends.

The chain recombines TRBV28 with TRBJ1-3; no reliable D call. The CDR3 totals 14 residues. The ends were cut back, 3 bases at V and 0 bases at J, with 6 bases in the middle. Germline CDR1 is MDHEN and CDR2 is SYDVKM. This CDR3 reads CASSLPGSGNTIYF. The CDR3 DNA reads TGTGCCAGCAGTTTGCCAGGCTCTGGAAACACCATATATTTT.

This chain connects TRBV4-2 to TRBJ2-5; either TRBD1 or TRBD2 may fit D (6 bases each). The CDR3 covers 15 residues. Germline CDR1 and CDR2: LGHNA and YNFKEQ. V shed 0 bases and J shed 4 bases, with 12 bases lying between them. The CDR3 nucleotides read TGTGCCAGCAGCCAAGAAGGGGGGCGCGGAGAGACCCAGTACTTC. Residues: CASSQEGGRGETQYF.